These 20 T cell receptor beta chains came from one sample sequenced in a study of blood T cell repertoires in COVID-19. The method was immunoSEQ multiplex PCR; TCRdb's version includes in-frame clones alone and lacks a portion of them. The sample includes 100,000 to 150,000 clones, approximately 87% seen only once; the top ten take 3% to 5%. The sequenced sample was peripheral blood. These receptors came from a man aged 55 to 69 with acute or convalescent COVID-19.

V and J are TRBV28 and TRBJ2-1, with 11 bases lining up with TRBD2. The germline V gene encodes CDR1 MDHEN and CDR2 SYDVKM. V was pared by 5 bases and J by 6 bases, with 9 bases of the junction left unmatched. This CDR3 has 16 amino acids. The CDR3 DNA reads TGTGCCAGCAGTGTTAGCGGGAGGGAATTGGTCAATGAGCAGTTCTTC. Residues: CASSVSGRELVNEQFF.

The chain joins TRBV29-1 to TRBJ2-1, with 14 bases matching TRBD2. Germline-derived CDR1 and CDR2 are SQVTM and ANQGSEA. CDR3 length: 18 amino acids. The V gene end was trimmed by 1 base and the J gene end by 0 bases; junction bases not matched to a gene: 5. The CDR3 loop reads CSVEGLAGGPGSYNEQFF. CDR3 sequence (DNA): TGCAGCGTTGAAGGACTAGCGGGAGGGCCCGGCTCCTACAATGAGCAGTTCTTC.

In nucleotides, the CDR3 is TGCGCCAGCAGCCAATCCGGGACAGGGGGCGAAAAACTGTTTTTT. It yields the protein CASSQSGTGGEKLFF. The V gene is TRBV4-3, the J gene TRBJ1-4; 12 nucleotides agree with TRBD1. Germline CDR1 and CDR2: LGHNA and YSLEER. The CDR3 covers 15 residues. The V segment lost 2 bases and the J segment 8 bases; nucleotides outside the gene matches: 3.

The chain links TRBV3-1 (or the pseudogene TRBV3-2) to TRBJ2-1; TRBD2 matches at 14 bases. The V and J ends lost 5 bases and 2 bases, in that order; junction bases with no gene match: 5. CDR1 and CDR2 from the germline V gene are LGHDT and YNNKEL (reference sequence). The CDR3 length is 17 residues. CDR3 sequence: CASSSGTSGGPYNEQFF. The CDR3 region has the DNA TGTGCCAGCAGCTCCGGGACTAGCGGGGGTCCCTACAATGAGCAGTTCTTC.

The gene calls are TRBV7-9 and TRBJ2-5; 12 bases are shared with TRBD1. Trimming at V came to 3 bases and at J to 2 bases, leaving 4 bases not matched to a gene. Germline V gives CDR1 SEHNR, CDR2 FQNEAQ (reference sequence). The CDR3 consists of 16 residues. The DNA of the CDR3 is TGTGCCAGCAGCTTGGGACAGGGGGCAAGGCAAGAGACCCAGTACTTC. It specifies CASSLGQGARQETQYF.

The gene calls are TRBV12-3 or TRBV12-4 and TRBJ2-7, with D hard to call. The CDR3 loop spans 12 amino acids. Trimming removed 2 bases at V and 6 bases at J, with 8 bases between. CDR3 amino acids: CASSLTTGEQYF. CDR3 in DNA: TGTGCCAGCAGTTTAACTACGGGCGAGCAGTACTTC.

This clone was observed a handful of times. The CDR3 reads CASSEVRGGTGELFF. The CDR3 nucleotides read TGTGCCAGCAGTGAAGTACGAGGGGGCACCGGGGAGCTGTTTTTT. The chain employs TRBV2 and TRBJ2-2, with a possible D match to TRBD1 (6 bases). Trimming took off 1 base at V and 4 bases at J, with 10 bases between the two ends. Looked up from germline, CDR1 is SNHLY and CDR2 is FYNNEI. The CDR3 covers 15 residues.

J is TRBJ2-5 and V is TRBV5-1, with a possible D match to TRBD1 (7 bases). This CDR3 spans 15 amino acids. CDR1 and CDR2 from the germline V gene are SGHRS and YFSETQ. V lost 3 bases to trimming and J lost 4 bases, with 16 bases between them. The CDR3 bases are TGCGCCAGCAGCTCCACCGGGACAGCGGGAGAGACCCAGTACTTC. Protein sequence: CASSSTGTAGETQYF.

This clone turned up a few times. This chain links TRBV11-2 with TRBJ2-5, with 7 bases matching TRBD1. This CDR3 has 13 amino acids. CDR1 SGHAT and CDR2 FQNNGV come from the germline V gene. The V and J ends lost 4 bases and 3 bases, in that order; junction bases with no gene match: 2. CDR3 DNA: TGTGCCAGCAGCTGGACAGGCGAAGAGACCCAGTACTTC. Translating gives CASSWTGEETQYF.

The gene calls are TRBV7-9 and TRBJ2-1, with 8 nucleotides matching TRBD2. Germline CDR1 SEHNR, CDR2 FQNEAQ (reference sequence). The CDR3 runs 16 residues. V trimming: 5 bases; J trimming: 9 bases; junction bases outside the gene matches: 15. CDR3: CASSPRNGREEVEQFF. CDR3 sequence (DNA): TGTGCCAGCAGCCCCCGAAATGGGCGGGAGGAGGTTGAGCAGTTCTTC.

This clone occurred once. V is TRBV4-1 and J is TRBJ2-7, with 7 bases that match TRBD1. Germline V gene data show CDR1 as MGHRA and CDR2 as YSYEKL. CDR3 length: 14 residues. Losses at the gene ends were 4 bases for V and 4 bases for J; bases not matched to a gene: 7. As DNA, the CDR3 is TGCGCCAGCAGCCCGACAGGGTTGGGATACGAGCAGTACTTC. The encoded protein is CASSPTGLGYEQYF.

This clone appeared a single time. CDR3 loop: CASSLSSGVGSYNEQFF. Here the CDR3 DNA reads TGTGCCAGCAGCTTATCTAGCGGAGTGGGATCCTACAATGAGCAGTTCTTC. The chain employs TRBV11-2 and TRBJ2-1; TRBD2 matches at 7 bases. The CDR3 is made up of 17 amino acids. CDR1 and CDR2 (germline): SGHAT, FQNNGV. V dropped 2 bases and J dropped 1; count of bases not matched to a gene: 8.

In DNA, the CDR3 is TGTGCCAGCAGTCCCTTGGGAGAACCCTACGAGCAGTACTTC. Amino acid sequence: CASSPLGEPYEQYF. The rearrangement uses TRBV6-5 and TRBJ2-7; TRBD2 might be the D (5 bases). The V end lost 5 bases, the J end lost 2 bases, and 13 bases lay between the germline ends. Germline values: CDR1 MNHEY, CDR2 SVGAGI. This CDR3 is 14 amino acids long.

This clone was observed once. The rearrangement links TRBV5-1 to TRBJ2-3, with TRBD2 matching 9 bases. This CDR3 is 17 amino acids long. The germline CDR1 and CDR2 sequences are SGHRS and YFSETQ. The ends lost 4 bases at V and 2 bases at J; junction bases unmatched: 11. The chain's CDR3 is CASSPQRLADLTDTQYF. The CDR3 DNA follows: TGCGCCAGCAGCCCTCAAAGACTAGCGGACCTCACAGATACGCAGTATTTT.

This clone was recorded only once. The chain uses TRBV4-3 and TRBJ1-4, with a tentative D call TRBD1 (6 bases). The length of the CDR3 is 14 residues. V lost 4 bases to trimming and J lost 8 bases, with 14 bases between them. CDR1 and CDR2 (germline): LGHNA, YSLEER. In DNA, the CDR3 is TGCGCCAGCAGCCGGGGGCAGGGGAACGAAAAACTGTTTTTT. It translates to CASSRGQGNEKLFF.

The chain uses TRBV7-2 and TRBJ1-2, with D perhaps matching TRBD1 (5 bases). Germline CDR1 is SGHTA and CDR2 is FQGNSA. The CDR3 has 16 residues. The V end was cut by 3 bases, the J end by 6 bases, with 20 bases between. Here the CDR3 DNA reads TGTGCCAGCAGCTTGGGTGGGGGACGGGCGGGGGATGGCTACACCTTC. It is translated as CASSLGGGRAGDGYTF.

This chain connects TRBV5-4 to TRBJ1-6; TRBD1 is a possible D gene (6 bases). Germline V gene sequence: CDR1 SGHNT, CDR2 YYREEE (reference sequence). The V end was cut by 0 bases, the J end by 8 bases, with 15 bases between. The CDR3 has 16 residues. The CDR3 bases are TGTGCCAGCAGCTTGGGACAGGACCTCGCCCATTCACCCCTCCACTTT. Amino acids: CASSLGQDLAHSPLHF.

This rearrangement joins TRBV5-1 to TRBJ1-1, with D possibly matching TRBD1 (6 bases). V lost 4 bases, J lost 4 bases, and 20 bases lay in between. The CDR3 extends over 16 amino acids. Germline values: CDR1 SGHRS, CDR2 YFSETQ. CDR3 bases: TGCGCCAGCAGCCCCGACAGGAATTTGCGGGCCACTGAAGCTTTCTTT. This sequence encodes CASSPDRNLRATEAFF.

The chain carries TRBV9 and TRBJ2-7; the match to TRBD1 covers 11 bases. The CDR3 sequence is 16 residues long. Germline V lookup: CDR1 SGDLS, CDR2 YYNGEE. Trimming removed 4 bases from V and 5 bases from J; junction bases left unmatched: 11. This chain's CDR3 is CASSPRRGQGVDEQYF. The CDR3 DNA follows: TGTGCCAGCAGCCCTCGTCGGGGACAGGGGGTCGACGAGCAGTACTTC.

This rearrangement joins TRBV3-1 (or the pseudogene TRBV3-2) to TRBJ1-5; D remains ambiguous. Trimming left V 3 bases short and J 5 bases short, with 8 bases between. This CDR3 is built from 13 residues. In germline, CDR1 is LGHDT, CDR2 YNNKEL (reference sequence). The CDR3 bases are TGTGCCAGCAGCCAGCAAGCGGATCAGCCCCAGCATTTT. Amino acids: CASSQQADQPQHF.